Sequencing of this TCR beta chain was carried out in a study of blood T cell repertoires in COVID-19 (TCRdb year 2020). Turning to the overall study: Samples from collaborators originated in the United States, Italy and Spain and spanned both the acute and convalescent phases of COVID-19. The material from the prospective study consisted of cDNA or gDNA derived from T cells, B-cell-depleted T cells, or PBMCs. Where available, HLA class I and class II types were taken from metadata supplied by the sample provider and were not determined by assay-based typing. Nearly every sample came with metadata listing a de-identified subject ID, COVID-19 status, age in years and sex. Samples were obtained from the ongoing ImmuneRACE study (first 160 participants) and from over a thousand subjects provided by 6 global collaborators. The repertoires were released in a freely available public database meant as a resource for research on the immune response to SARS-CoV-2. Subjects who had been exposed to COVID-19, were actively infected with it, or had recovered from it provided the deeply sampled blood TCRbeta repertoires that made up the dataset.

The paper as a whole reports these results and caveats: The quantity of clinical and demographic metadata differed by source and by participant and was supplied without curation.

The collaborating institutions used their own protocols to collect whole blood in K2EDTA tubes. For TCRbeta analysis, collaborators shipped samples as frozen whole blood, isolated PBMCs, or DNA extracted from either of those sample types. TCRbeta CDR3 regions were amplified from genomic DNA using the immunoSEQ Assay, a bias-controlled multiplex PCR. In the authors' own workflow: Nucleated cell counts per sample were estimated from amplification of reference gene primers within the assay. To quantify the absolute abundance of each unique TCRbeta CDR3 rearrangement, sequence reads were collapsed and filtered. For each sample, productive Simpson clonality was calculated as the square root of Simpson's diversity index across productive rearrangements. Not all clones reach the TCRdb copy of this immuneACCESS table, which keeps in-frame sequences only. Checked studies attribute under half of the gap to unresolved V genes and leave the rest unexplained. Clone size and V and J calls were adopted from that table, with D and trimming inferred from the DNA. The sample profile shows about 110,000 clones; 80% to 90% of them were found once. The biggest ten clones account for approximately 1.5% of the sample.

This clone showed up just a few times. Its antigen specificity is not known. No quality values exist for individual bases; no much larger clone is one base distant. Sequencing was carried out using peripheral blood. The receptor comes from a man aged 40-55 years with acute or convalescent COVID-19.

The CDR3: CASSHGRDLYNEQFF. In nucleotide form, the sequence is TGCGCCAGCAGCCACGGCCGGGACTTGTACAATGAGCAGTTCTTC. The rearrangement combines TRBV4-1 with TRBJ2-1, and TRBD2 may be the D gene, going by 6 matching bases. The CDR3 sequence holds 15 residues, the cysteine and phenylalanine included. The entry retains the CDR3 DNA only, 45 bases that are in frame from base 1. V lost 3 bases and J lost 4 bases; the stretch between them is 13 bases long. The germline V gene encodes CDR1 MGHRA and CDR2 YSYEKL.